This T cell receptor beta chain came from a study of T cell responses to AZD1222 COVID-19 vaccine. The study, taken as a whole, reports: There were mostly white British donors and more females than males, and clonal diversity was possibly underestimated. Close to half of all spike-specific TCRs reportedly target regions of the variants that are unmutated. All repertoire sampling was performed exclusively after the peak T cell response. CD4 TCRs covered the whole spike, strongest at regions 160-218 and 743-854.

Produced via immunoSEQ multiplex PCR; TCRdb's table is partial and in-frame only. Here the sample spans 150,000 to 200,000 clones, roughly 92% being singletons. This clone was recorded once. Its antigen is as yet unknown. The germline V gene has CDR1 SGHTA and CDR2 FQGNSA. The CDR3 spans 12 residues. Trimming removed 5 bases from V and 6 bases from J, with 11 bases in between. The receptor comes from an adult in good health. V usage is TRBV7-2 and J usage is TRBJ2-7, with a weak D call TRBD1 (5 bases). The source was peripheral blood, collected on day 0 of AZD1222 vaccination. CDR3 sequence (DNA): TGTGCCAGCAGCCTCTTAAGGGGCGAGCAGTACTTC. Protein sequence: CASSLLRGEQYF.